These 14 T cell receptor beta chains originate from one sample sequenced in a study of Graves' ophthalmopathy and Graves' hyperthyroidism. Amplification of the TCR beta CDR3 regions used RNA transcripts (as template). In the first round, RT-PCR was carried out with HTBI primers, and a multiplex PCR formed the second round. In TCRdb, the multiplex PCR reads were re-called with MiXCR into one record per CDR3 protein. In the table there are about 600,000 distinct CDR3 sequences, 39% of which are singletons. Sequencing was done on a sample of peripheral blood or thyroid tissue (not recorded which). Every receptor here comes from an adult man with Graves' hyperthyroidism.

At least ten counts were recorded for this clonotype. The genes are TRBV7-2 and TRBJ1-1; D is undetermined. V was cut by 2 bases and J by 6 bases, with 19 bases left in between. CDR1 is SGHTA, CDR2 FQGNSA, per germline. The CDR3 has 16 amino acids. For the CDR3, the DNA is TGTGCCAGCAGCTTATACCCTGGTACTCGGTTTTCTGAAGCTTTCTTT. This codes for CASSLYPGTRFSEAFF.

Ten or more counts support this clonotype. This chain uses TRBV12-3 or TRBV12-4 with TRBJ2-5, with D tentatively TRBD1 or TRBD2 (5 bases each). The CDR3 consists of 14 residues. V was clipped by 3 bases and J by 7 bases, with 15 bases between them. CDR3 coding DNA: TGTGCCAGCAGTTTGGCCGGGGCAGATGTGACCCAGTACTTC. Amino acid sequence: CASSLAGADVTQYF.

V and J are TRBV7-2 and TRBJ2-5; 13 positions match TRBD2. CDR3 length: 15 residues. Germline CDR1 is SGHTA and CDR2 is FQGNSA. J gave up 4 bases and V 7 bases, and 6 bases lay outside the gene matches. CDR3 in DNA: TGTGCCAGCACCCCGGGACTAGCGGGGAGAGAGACCCAGTACTTC. Protein: CASTPGLAGRETQYF.

As regards this clonotype: Since a much larger clone is just one base distant, this may be a read error. The chain joins TRBV9 to TRBJ2-7; 7 bases are a match to TRBD2. Looked up from germline, CDR1 is SGDLS and CDR2 is YYNGEE. The CDR3 is 15 amino acids. This CDR3 is CASSLGLGGTYEQCF. The CDR3 DNA sequence: TGTGCCAGCAGCTTAGGCCTGGGAGGGACCTACGAGCAGTGCTTC.

The gene calls are TRBV12-3 or TRBV12-4 and TRBJ1-4, with unresolved D. The CDR3 runs to 14 residues. Trimming stripped 7 bases from V and 4 bases from J, with 13 bases between. CDR3 sequence (DNA): TGTGCCAGCACCTCACCAGGCCTTAATGAAAAACTGTTTTTT. Translation: CASTSPGLNEKLFF.

This clonotype was detected only a few times. V usage is TRBV3-1 and J usage is TRBJ2-7; TRBD1 or TRBD2 may be the D gene (5 bases each). Germline lookup yields CDR1 LGHDT and CDR2 YNNKEL (reference sequence). V was clipped by 1 base and J by 0 bases, with 7 bases between them. This CDR3 is built from 14 residues. CDR3 sequence (DNA): TGTGCCAGCAGCCAAGTGGGGACCTCCTACGAGCAGTACTTC. Its translation: CASSQVGTSYEQYF.

Regarding this clonotype: This may be a read error, as it is one base from a much larger clone. This chain joins TRBV5-4 and TRBJ2-2; 8 positions match TRBD1. Germline V gives CDR1 SGHNT, CDR2 YYREEE (reference sequence). The CDR3 has 17 amino acids. Here the CDR3 reads CASNLEFGQGLPGELFF. The CDR3 DNA reads TGTGCCAGCAACTTGGAGTTCGGACAGGGTCTTCCCGGGGAGCTGTTTTTT.

This clonotype has at least ten counts. One end of the junction varies from germline; a read error may be responsible. The chain employs TRBV5-6 and TRBJ2-7; 7 positions match TRBD2. The CDR3 extends over 14 amino acids. Per the germline V gene, CDR1 is SGHDT and CDR2 is YYEEEE. Written as DNA, the CDR3 is TGCGCCAGCAGCCTGGGACTATTCTCCTACGAGCAGTACTTC. It translates to CASSLGLFSYEQYF.

Remarks on this clonotype: This sequence may be a read error, since a much larger clone differs from it by one base. The gene calls are TRBV7-2 and TRBJ1-1, with 7 bases aligning to TRBD1. CDR1 and CDR2 (germline): SGHTA, FQGNSA. Germline trimming cut 6 bases from V and 10 bases from J; bases unmatched to any gene: 5. The CDR3 loop spans 11 amino acids. Here the CDR3 DNA reads TGTGCCAGCAGTCAGACAGGGAGAGCTTTCTTT. Its protein product is CASSQTGRAFF.

There are many counts of this clonotype. J is TRBJ2-6 and V is TRBV29-1, with 7 bases that match TRBD1. Germline V gene lookup returns CDR1 SQVTM and CDR2 ANQGSEA. CDR3 size: 18 residues. The V gene end was trimmed by 6 bases and the J gene end by 2 bases; junction bases not matched to a gene: 16. CDR3 sequence reads: CSVHRLNRGRTGANVLTF. CDR3 nucleotides: TGCAGCGTCCACCGGCTTAACAGGGGTAGGACTGGGGCCAACGTCCTGACTTTC.

This chain joins TRBV29-1 and TRBJ1-1; D unresolved. This CDR3 spans 12 amino acids. The V end lost 8 bases, the J end lost 4 bases, and 14 bases lay between the germline ends. Per the germline V gene, CDR1 is SQVTM and CDR2 is ANQGSEA. The CDR3 region has the DNA TGCAGCTTTGGCCCAGTGAGCACTGAAGCTTTCTTT. It codes for CSFGPVSTEAFF.

This chain links TRBV5-6 with TRBJ1-5, with TRBD1 as a possible D gene (6 bases). Per germline, CDR1 SGHDT and CDR2 YYEEEE. The CDR3 contains 13 residues. The ends were cut back, 0 bases at V and 14 bases at J, with 15 bases in the middle. Here the CDR3 DNA reads TGTGCCAGCAGCTTGGAGGTGGACAGTCCCGAGCATTTT. Protein: CASSLEVDSPEHF.

The chain links TRBV20-1 to TRBJ2-7; 7 nucleotides line up with TRBD2. V lost 3 bases to trimming and J lost 12 bases; unmatched junction nucleotides: 5. Germline V CDR1 and CDR2: DFQATT, SNEGSKA (reference sequence). The CDR3 is 10 residues long. The CDR3 nucleotides are TGCAGTGCTAGTTCCGGGGGGAGGTACTTC. Protein: CSASSGGRYF.

Turning to this clonotype: This clone may be a read error of a much larger clone one base away. The DNA for the CDR3 is TGTGCTACGTCCAGTGAAGCTTTCTTT. Translating it yields CATSSEAFF. This chain uses TRBV12-5 with TRBJ1-1; D gene unclear. Germline CDR1 and CDR2: LGHNT and FRNRAP. This CDR3 has 9 amino acids. Trimming took 10 bases from V and 7 from J, leaving 7 bases between them.